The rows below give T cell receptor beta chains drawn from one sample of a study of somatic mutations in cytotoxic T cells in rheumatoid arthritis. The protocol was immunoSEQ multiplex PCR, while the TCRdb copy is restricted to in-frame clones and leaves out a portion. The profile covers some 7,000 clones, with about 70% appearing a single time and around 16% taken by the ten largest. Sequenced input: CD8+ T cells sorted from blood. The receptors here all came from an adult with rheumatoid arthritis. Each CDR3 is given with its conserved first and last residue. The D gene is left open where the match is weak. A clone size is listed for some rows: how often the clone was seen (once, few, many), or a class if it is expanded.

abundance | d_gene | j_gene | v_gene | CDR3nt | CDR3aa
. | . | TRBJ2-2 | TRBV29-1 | TGCAGCGTTGTGGGAGACACCCTCGGGGAGCTGTTTTTT | CSVVGDTLGELFF
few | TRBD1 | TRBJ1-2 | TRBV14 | TGTGCCAGCAGCCAAGCCGACAGGGATTTCTATGGCTACACCTTC | CASSQADRDFYGYTF
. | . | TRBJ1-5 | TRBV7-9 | TGTGCCAGCAGCGCCCACCCTGAGCCCCAGCATTTT | CASSAHPEPQHF
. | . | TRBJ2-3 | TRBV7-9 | TGTGCCAGCAGCCCCCGCGACAGGCGCACAGATACGCAGTATTTT | CASSPRDRRTDTQYF
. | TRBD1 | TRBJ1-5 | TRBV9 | TGTGCCAGCAGCGTAGGGATTGGGACAGGAGGGGAGCCCCAGCATTTT | CASSVGIGTGGEPQHF
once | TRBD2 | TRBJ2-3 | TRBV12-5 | TGTGCTAGTGGTTTGGTAGTTAGCGGGAGTAGGGGACGAACGCAGTATTTT | CASGLVVSGSRGRTQYF
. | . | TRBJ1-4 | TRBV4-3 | TGCGCCAGCAGCCAAGATCGGGTAGGGGCAGGGAGTGAAAAACTGTTTTTT | CASSQDRVGAGSEKLFF
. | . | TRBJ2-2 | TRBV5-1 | TGCGCCAGCAGTCCACCCAGGAGCGGAGAGAACACCGGGGAGCTGTTTTTT | CASSPPRSGENTGELFF
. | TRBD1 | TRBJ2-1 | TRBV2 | TGTGCCAGCAGTGAGAGCTTGCAGGGGGCCCTATACAATGAGCAGTTCTTC | CASSESLQGALYNEQFF
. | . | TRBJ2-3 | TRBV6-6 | TGTGCCAGCAGTTACTGGCCGAGCACAGATACGCAGTATTTT | CASSYWPSTDTQYF